One sample yielded the 31 T cell receptor beta chains listed below, sequenced in a study of cytomegalovirus exposure and HLA in healthy donors. Primers for the PCR totalled 60 Vbeta and 13 Jbeta. Data came from immunoSEQ multiplex PCR; TCRdb stores just in-frame clones and leaves some out. The repertoire has about 30,000 clones, just under 90% of them found once; the top ten carry 2.7%. Source material: PBMCs. The receptors were gathered from a boy younger than 18 in good health and CMV-seronegative.

J is TRBJ2-3 and V is TRBV13; TRBD2 matches at 14 bases. CDR1 and CDR2 (germline): PRHDT, FYEKMQ (reference sequence). V lost 3 bases, J lost 4 bases, and 6 bases stayed unmatched. The CDR3 runs to 17 residues. In DNA, the CDR3 is TGTGCCAGCAGCTTCAGCCTGGGACTAGCGGGGGCAGATACGCAGTATTTT. This translates into CASSFSLGLAGADTQYF.

This rearrangement joins TRBV2 to TRBJ2-5; weak D call: TRBD1 (5 bases). TRBJ2-7 matches the DNA end more closely, so the J call is doubtful. Germline V lookup: CDR1 SNHLY, CDR2 FYNNEI. The CDR3 runs 14 residues. The DNA for the CDR3 is TGTGCCAGCAAGGAAGAAGGGGCACCCTACGAGCAGTACTTC. Translation: CASKEEGAPYEQYF.

The rearrangement links TRBV27 to TRBJ2-4; perhaps TRBD1 as D (6 bases). Germline V gives CDR1 MNHEY, CDR2 SMNVEV (reference sequence). V lost 2 bases, J lost 7 bases, and 9 bases lay in between. This CDR3 spans 13 amino acids. This CDR3 is CASSLIRGNIQYF. The CDR3 DNA reads as TGTGCCAGCAGTTTAATAAGGGGGAACATTCAGTACTTC.

This rearrangement joins TRBV6-1 to TRBJ2-7; maybe TRBD2 (6 bases). CDR1 and CDR2 from the germline V gene are MNHNS and SASEGT. The CDR3 totals 14 residues. V lost 1 base and J lost 2, with 9 bases in between. The CDR3 protein is CASSEDAGPYEQYF. The CDR3 nucleotides read TGTGCCAGCAGTGAAGATGCGGGGCCCTACGAGCAGTACTTC.

The V call is TRBV7-6, the J call TRBJ1-3, with D tentatively TRBD1 (5 bases). CDR1 and CDR2 (germline): SGHVS, FNYEAQ. V was clipped by 3 bases and J by 1 base, with 7 bases between them. The length of the CDR3 is 14 residues. This CDR3 is CASSLTDSGNTIYF. In DNA, the CDR3 is TGTGCCAGCAGCTTGACAGATTCTGGAAACACCATATATTTT. The full variable domain, rest sourced from reference TRBV7-6 and TRBJ1-3, is GAGVSQSPRYKVTKRGQDVALRCDPISGHVSLYWYRQALGQGPEFLTYFNYEAQQDKSGLPNDRFSAERPEGSISTLTIQRTEQRDSAMYRCASSLTDSGNTIYFGEGSWLTVV.

J is TRBJ2-3 and V is TRBV2, with D tentatively TRBD2 (5 bases). The V gene lost 6 bases and the J gene lost 6 bases, with 7 bases spanning the gap. The CDR3 length is 11 residues. CDR1 is SNHLY and CDR2 is FYNNEI in the germline V gene. CDR3 sequence (DNA): TGTGCCAGCAGGCGGAGGGATACGCAGTATTTT. Protein sequence: CASRRRDTQYF. Filled out from reference TRBV2 and TRBJ2-3, the complete variable domain reads EPEVTQTPSHQVTQMGQEVILRCVPISNHLYFYWYRQILGQKVEFLVSFYNNEISEKSEIFDDQFSVERPDGSNFTLKIRSTKLEDSAMYFCASRRRDTQYFGPGTRLTVL.

The rearrangement joins TRBV10-3 to TRBJ2-4; 11 nucleotides line up with TRBD2. The CDR3 loop spans 18 amino acids. J lost 6 bases, V lost 4 bases, and 14 bases had no gene match. Per germline, CDR1 ENHRY and CDR2 SYGVKD. CDR3: CAISAKPSGGPERNIQYF. The CDR3 DNA follows: TGTGCCATCAGTGCTAAACCTAGCGGGGGGCCTGAAAGAAACATTCAGTACTTC.

This sequence joins TRBV18 and TRBJ1-3; D may be TRBD1 (5 bases). The V end was cut by 2 bases, the J end by 2 bases, with 13 bases between. CDR3 length equals 16 residues. Germline-derived CDR1 and CDR2 are KGHSH and LQKENI. Here the CDR3 reads CASSPWDSGTGNTIYF. For the CDR3, the DNA is TGTGCCAGCTCACCATGGGACTCTGGAACTGGAAACACCATATATTTT.

The chain uses TRBV6-5 and TRBJ2-7; tentatively, D is TRBD2 (6 bases). The germline CDR1 and CDR2 sequences are MNHEY and SVGAGI. The CDR3 has 12 residues. The CDR3 nucleotides are TGTGCAACGGAGGGTCCTTCTTACGAGCAGTACTTC. This encodes CATEGPSYEQYF.

The chain couples TRBV6-1 to TRBJ2-6, with 7 bases aligning to TRBD1. Trimming at V came to 5 bases and at J to 0 bases, leaving 1 base not matched to a gene. Per germline, CDR1 MNHNS and CDR2 SASEGT. The CDR3 covers 15 residues. CDR3 region: CASSRDSSGANVLTF. DNA of the CDR3: TGTGCCAGCAGTAGGGACAGCTCTGGGGCCAACGTCCTGACTTTC.

This chain connects TRBV15 to TRBJ2-7; perhaps TRBD1 as D (6 bases). The CDR3 contains 15 residues. V lost 5 bases, J lost 0 bases, and 14 bases lay in between. The V gene's germline CDR1 is LNHNV and CDR2 YYDKDF (reference sequence). The CDR3 DNA reads TGTGCCACCAGCGCGAACGACAGGAGCTCCTACGAGCAGTACTTC. Translation: CATSANDRSSYEQYF.

The genes are TRBV19 and TRBJ2-5, with TRBD1 identical over 10 bases. Trimming removed 5 bases from V and 7 bases from J; junction bases left unmatched: 10. Germline CDR1 reads LNHDA; CDR2 reads SQIVND (reference sequence). CDR3 length: 15 amino acids. This CDR3 is CASSSRTGGFGTQYF. The DNA for the CDR3 is TGTGCCAGTAGTTCAAGGACAGGGGGATTTGGGACCCAGTACTTC.

A few counts support this clone. The V call is TRBV7-2, the J call TRBJ1-5; unclear D gene. Germline V CDR1 and CDR2: SGHTA, FQGNSA. This CDR3 has 15 amino acids. With 3 bases removed from V and 2 bases from J, the gap between germline ends came to 11 bases. The CDR3 DNA reads as TGTGCCAGCAGCTTCTCCGGGGTCGGCAATCAGCCCCAGCATTTT. Its translation is CASSFSGVGNQPQHF.

The rearrangement uses TRBV6-5 and TRBJ2-5; 8 positions match TRBD2. J gave up 4 bases and V 0 bases, and 4 bases lay outside the gene matches. Germline V lookup: CDR1 MNHEY, CDR2 SVGAGI. The CDR3 contains 15 residues. The CDR3 sequence is CASSYSAGGAETQYF. CDR3 bases: TGTGCCAGCAGTTACTCGGCCGGGGGGGCAGAGACCCAGTACTTC.

This sequence joins TRBV2 and TRBJ1-2; possibly TRBD1 for D (5 bases). The length of the CDR3 is 15 residues. Trimming took 9 bases from V and 0 from J, leaving 17 bases between them. Germline lookup yields CDR1 SNHLY and CDR2 FYNNEI. The CDR3 protein is CARGEGTETNYGYTF. CDR3 nucleotide sequence: TGTGCCAGAGGGGAGGGGACGGAGACTAACTATGGCTACACCTTC.

V gene TRBV6-5 combines with J gene TRBJ2-7, with 7 bases aligning to TRBD1. With V trimmed by 0 bases and J by 2 bases, 7 bases remained unmatched. Germline assignment: CDR1 MNHEY and CDR2 SVGAGI. CDR3 length: 16 residues. For the CDR3, the DNA is TGTGCCAGCAGTTACTCCATTCGGACAGGAGCCTACGAGCAGTACTTC. It specifies CASSYSIRTGAYEQYF.

The V gene is TRBV28, the J gene TRBJ2-5, with 11 bases fitting TRBD1. The CDR3 contains 15 residues. With V trimmed by 6 bases and J by 3 bases, 6 bases remained unmatched. The germline CDR1 and CDR2 sequences are MDHEN and SYDVKM. CDR3 region: CASSAWDRGEETQYF. CDR3 bases: TGTGCCAGCAGCGCCTGGGACAGGGGGGAAGAGACCCAGTACTTC.

The chain links TRBV10-3 to TRBJ1-1; 7 bases match TRBD1. Trimming removed 6 bases from V and 5 bases from J; junction bases left unmatched: 9. The germline V gene encodes CDR1 ENHRY and CDR2 SYGVKD. The CDR3 is 14 residues long. The CDR3 here is CAIRNPRQGTEAFF. The DNA for the CDR3 is TGTGCCATCAGGAATCCCAGACAGGGAACTGAAGCTTTCTTT.

The chain is built from TRBV7-8 and TRBJ1-5; 8 positions match TRBD1. V shed 5 bases, J shed 5 bases, and the junction held 2 bases outside the gene matches. CDR3 length equals 13 residues. From germline, CDR1 is SGHVS and CDR2 FQNEAQ. CDR3 nucleotide sequence: TGTGCCAGCAGCGTACAGGGGGATCAGCCCCAGCATTTT. It encodes CASSVQGDQPQHF.

V is TRBV5-1 and J is TRBJ1-6; no definite D call. This CDR3 comprises 12 residues. Germline CDR1 reads SGHRS; CDR2 reads YFSETQ. Trimming pared 4 bases from V and 7 bases from J, leaving 6 bases between. CDR3 in amino acids: CASSVENSPLHF. DNA for the CDR3: TGCGCCAGCAGCGTAGAGAATTCACCCCTCCACTTT.

The chain is built from TRBV10-1 and TRBJ2-5; weak D call: TRBD1 (6 bases). The J call may be faulty, since TRBJ2-7 better matches the DNA end. The CDR3 is 13 residues long. From germline, CDR1 is WNHNN and CDR2 SYGVQD (reference sequence). The CDR3 coding sequence is TGCGCCAGCAGTGGACAGGACACCTACGAGCAGTACTTC. Encoded protein: CASSGQDTYEQYF.

The rearrangement uses TRBV7-6 and TRBJ2-5; 10 bases are shared with TRBD2. The V and J ends lost 5 bases and 2 bases, in that order; junction bases with no gene match: 11. CDR1 SGHVS and CDR2 FNYEAQ come from the germline V gene. The length of the CDR3 is 17 residues. This CDR3 is CASSPDVAGGRQETQYF. CDR3 DNA: TGTGCCAGCAGCCCTGACGTAGCGGGGGGCCGACAAGAGACCCAGTACTTC.

The CDR3 spells CASSSFGTGGYGYTF. The DNA of the CDR3 is TGCGCCAGCAGCTCTTTCGGGACAGGGGGCTATGGCTACACCTTC. V usage is TRBV5-1 and J usage is TRBJ1-2; 11 bases align to TRBD1. The germline CDR1 and CDR2 sequences are SGHRS and YFSETQ. The CDR3 contains 15 residues. Trimming removed 3 bases from V and 4 bases from J; junction bases left unmatched: 5.

The V and J genes are TRBV2 and TRBJ2-5; D possibly corresponds to TRBD1 (6 bases). With the DNA end fitting TRBJ2-7 better, the J assignment may be wrong. Germline CDR1 and CDR2: SNHLY and FYNNEI. The CDR3 is made up of 14 amino acids. CDR3 sequence: CASQMTGHRYEQYF. CDR3 DNA: TGTGCCAGCCAAATGACGGGACATCGCTACGAGCAGTACTTC.

The CDR3 nucleotides are TGTGCCAGTAGTGCCGGACAGGGACGCCACGGGCAGTACTTC. Encoded protein: CASSAGQGRHGQYF. V is TRBV19 and J is TRBJ2-7, with 8 bases matching TRBD1. CDR1 is LNHDA and CDR2 is SQIVND in the germline V gene (reference sequence). This CDR3 has 14 amino acids. J was trimmed by 9 bases and V by 5 bases; bases with no gene match: 12.

The chain uses TRBV2 and TRBJ1-4; D remains unclear. The CDR3 loop spans 14 amino acids. Germline V CDR1 and CDR2: SNHLY, FYNNEI. The V and J ends lost 4 bases and 4 bases respectively, with 10 bases between them. The CDR3 nucleotides are TGTGCCAGCAGTGTAGGAGGGTATAATGAAAAACTGTTTTTT. Its protein is CASSVGGYNEKLFF.

The chain employs TRBV5-5 and TRBJ2-6, with TRBD1 matching 11 bases. The J segment lost 2 bases and the V segment lost 1 base, leaving 5 bases of the junction unmatched. Germline V gene sequence: CDR1 SGHKS, CDR2 YYEKEE (reference sequence). This CDR3 has 18 amino acids. CDR3 protein: CASSLPRGQGAGANVLTF. CDR3 in DNA: TGTGCCAGCAGCTTGCCCCGGGGACAGGGGGCTGGGGCCAACGTCCTGACTTTC.

The chain couples TRBV5-6 to TRBJ1-2, with no clear D. The CDR3 length is 13 residues. Germline V lookup: CDR1 SGHDT, CDR2 YYEEEE. V was cut by 1 base and J by 8 bases, with 12 bases left in between. CDR3 loop: CASSLPQVGGYTF. In DNA, the CDR3 is TGTGCCAGCAGCTTGCCTCAGGTCGGCGGCTACACCTTC.

The J gene is TRBJ2-3, the V gene TRBV27; no firm D call. The germline V and J ends were trimmed by 2 bases and 5 bases, with 8 bases remaining between them. CDR1 and CDR2 from the germline V gene are MNHEY and SMNVEV (reference sequence). The CDR3 consists of 13 residues. CDR3 in amino acids: CASSLQAQDTQYF. DNA of the CDR3: TGTGCCAGCAGTTTACAGGCACAAGATACGCAGTATTTT.

The V call is TRBV7-6, the J call TRBJ2-5; TRBD1 matches 9 bases. The tail of the sequence fits TRBJ2-7 better, so the J call may be wrong. There are 15 residues in the CDR3. Germline loops: CDR1 SGHVS, CDR2 FNYEAQ. The CDR3 sequence: CASSSGQGFSYEQYF. The CDR3 DNA reads TGTGCCAGCAGCTCGGGACAGGGCTTCTCCTACGAGCAGTACTTC.

This clone was recorded a few times. The chain couples TRBV2 to TRBJ1-3, with D uncertain. Trimming took off 6 bases at V and 0 bases at J, with 15 bases between the two ends. The CDR3 length is 16 residues. Germline values: CDR1 SNHLY, CDR2 FYNNEI. The CDR3 spells CASREGRVFSGNTIYF. In DNA, the CDR3 is TGTGCCAGCAGGGAGGGCAGAGTTTTCTCTGGAAACACCATATATTTT.